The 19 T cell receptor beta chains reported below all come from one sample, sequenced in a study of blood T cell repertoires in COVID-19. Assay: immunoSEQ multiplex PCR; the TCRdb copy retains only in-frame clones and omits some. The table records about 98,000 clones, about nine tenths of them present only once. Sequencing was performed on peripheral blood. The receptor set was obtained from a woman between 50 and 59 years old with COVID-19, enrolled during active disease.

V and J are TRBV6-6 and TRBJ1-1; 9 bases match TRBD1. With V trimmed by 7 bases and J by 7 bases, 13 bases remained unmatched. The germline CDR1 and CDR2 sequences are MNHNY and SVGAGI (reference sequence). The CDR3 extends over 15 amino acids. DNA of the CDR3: TGTGCCAGCACAGGGGGACAGGGTGGGGAGAGTGAAGCTTTCTTT. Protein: CASTGGQGGESEAFF.

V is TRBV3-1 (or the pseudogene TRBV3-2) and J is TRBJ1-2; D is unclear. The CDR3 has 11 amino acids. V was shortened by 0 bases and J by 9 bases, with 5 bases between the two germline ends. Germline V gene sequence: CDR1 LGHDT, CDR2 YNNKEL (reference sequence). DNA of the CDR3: TGTGCCAGCAGCCAAGATCTCCGCTACACCTTC. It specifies CASSQDLRYTF.

The CDR3 bases are TGTGCCAGCAGCTTGGAACAGAACCCTCCCCAGCCCCAGCATTTT. Translating it yields CASSLEQNPPQPQHF. The genes are TRBV5-4 and TRBJ1-5; D ambiguous. Looked up from germline, CDR1 is SGHNT and CDR2 is YYREEE (reference sequence). Between the trimmed V and J ends, which lost 0 bases and 7 bases, there was a span of 14 bases. The CDR3 covers 15 residues. Supplemented by reference TRBV5-4 and TRBJ1-5, the full variable domain reads ETGVTQSPTHLIKTRGQQVTLRCSSQSGHNTVSWYQQALGQGPQFIFQYYREEENGRGNFPPRFSGLQFPNYSSELNVNALELDDSALYLCASSLEQNPPQPQHFGDGTRLSIL.

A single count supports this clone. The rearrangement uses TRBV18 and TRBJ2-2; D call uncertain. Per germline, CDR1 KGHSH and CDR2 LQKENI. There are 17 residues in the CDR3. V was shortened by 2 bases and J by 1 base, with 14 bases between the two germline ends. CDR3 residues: CASSPGWPSKNTGELFF. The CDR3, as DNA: TGTGCCAGCTCACCAGGTTGGCCCTCCAAGAACACCGGGGAGCTGTTTTTT.

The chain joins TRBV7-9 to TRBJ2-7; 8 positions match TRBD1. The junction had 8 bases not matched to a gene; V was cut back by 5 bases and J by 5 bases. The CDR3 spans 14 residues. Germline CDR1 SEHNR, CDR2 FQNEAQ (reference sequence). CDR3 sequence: CASSDRDRFNEQYF. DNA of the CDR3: TGTGCCAGCAGCGACCGGGACAGGTTCAACGAGCAGTACTTC. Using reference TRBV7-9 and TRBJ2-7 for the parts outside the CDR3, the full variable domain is DTGVSQNPRHKITKRGQNVTFRCDPISEHNRLYWYRQTLGQGPEFLTYFQNEAQLEKSRLLSDRFSAERPKGSFSTLEIQRTEQGDSAMYLCASSDRDRFNEQYFGPGTRLTVT.

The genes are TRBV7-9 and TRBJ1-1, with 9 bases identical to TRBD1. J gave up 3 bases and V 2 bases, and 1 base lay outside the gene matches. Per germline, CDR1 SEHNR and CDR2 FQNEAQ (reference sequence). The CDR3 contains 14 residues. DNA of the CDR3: TGTGCCAGCAGCTTAACAGGGGGCTACACTGAAGCTTTCTTT. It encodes CASSLTGGYTEAFF. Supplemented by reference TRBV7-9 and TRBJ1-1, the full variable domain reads DTGVSQNPRHKITKRGQNVTFRCDPISEHNRLYWYRQTLGQGPEFLTYFQNEAQLEKSRLLSDRFSAERPKGSFSTLEIQRTEQGDSAMYLCASSLTGGYTEAFFGQGTRLTVV.

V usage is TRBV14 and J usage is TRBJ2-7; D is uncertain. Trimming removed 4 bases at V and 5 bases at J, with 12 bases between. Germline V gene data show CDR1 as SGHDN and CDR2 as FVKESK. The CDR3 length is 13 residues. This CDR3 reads CASSRSTGNEQYF. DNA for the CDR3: TGTGCCAGCAGCCGTTCGACTGGCAACGAGCAGTACTTC.

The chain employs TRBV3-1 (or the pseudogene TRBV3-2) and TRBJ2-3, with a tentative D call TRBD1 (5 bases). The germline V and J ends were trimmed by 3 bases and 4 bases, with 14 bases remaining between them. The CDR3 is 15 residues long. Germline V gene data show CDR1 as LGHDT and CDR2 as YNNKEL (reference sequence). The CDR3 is CASSQTSGPPDTQYF. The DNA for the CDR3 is TGTGCCAGCAGCCAGACGTCAGGGCCCCCAGATACGCAGTATTTT.

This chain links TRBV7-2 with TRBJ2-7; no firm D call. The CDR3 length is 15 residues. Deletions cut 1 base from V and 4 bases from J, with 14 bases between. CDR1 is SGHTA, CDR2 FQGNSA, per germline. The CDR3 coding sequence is TGTGCCAGCAGCTTAGAGGCGATCGTCGGGTACGAGCAGTACTTC. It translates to CASSLEAIVGYEQYF.

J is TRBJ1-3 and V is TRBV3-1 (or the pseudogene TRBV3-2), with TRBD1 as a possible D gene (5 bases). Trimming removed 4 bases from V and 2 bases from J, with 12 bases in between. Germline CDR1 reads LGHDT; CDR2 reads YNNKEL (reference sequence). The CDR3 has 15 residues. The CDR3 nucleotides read TGTGCCAGCAGCCCAGGTTGGGGGGCTGGAAACACCATATATTTT. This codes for CASSPGWGAGNTIYF.

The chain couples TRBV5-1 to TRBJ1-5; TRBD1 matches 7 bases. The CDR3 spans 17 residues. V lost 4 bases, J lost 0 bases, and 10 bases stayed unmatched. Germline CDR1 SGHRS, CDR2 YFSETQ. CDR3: CASSPGTDSNSNQPQHF. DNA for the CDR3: TGCGCCAGCAGCCCCGGGACAGATTCGAATAGCAATCAGCCCCAGCATTTT.

The CDR3 coding sequence is TGTGCCAGCTCACCACCCCAGGGCACCTACGAGCAGTACTTC. It encodes CASSPPQGTYEQYF. The chain combines TRBV18 with TRBJ2-7, with TRBD1 as a possible D gene (5 bases). V was clipped by 0 bases and J by 2 bases, with 8 bases between them. CDR3 length: 14 amino acids. Germline V gene lookup returns CDR1 KGHSH and CDR2 LQKENI.

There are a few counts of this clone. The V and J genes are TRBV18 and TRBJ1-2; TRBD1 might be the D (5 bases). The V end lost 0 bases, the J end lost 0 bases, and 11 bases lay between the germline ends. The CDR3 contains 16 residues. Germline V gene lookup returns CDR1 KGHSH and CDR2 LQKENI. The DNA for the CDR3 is TGTGCCAGCTCACCACCGGCGGCAGGGACTAACTATGGCTACACCTTC. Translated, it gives CASSPPAAGTNYGYTF.

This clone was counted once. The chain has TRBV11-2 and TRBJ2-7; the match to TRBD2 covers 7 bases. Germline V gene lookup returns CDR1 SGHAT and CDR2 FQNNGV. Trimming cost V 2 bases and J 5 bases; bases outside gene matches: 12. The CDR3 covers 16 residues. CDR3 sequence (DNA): TGTGCCAGCAGCTTACAGCGGGCTAGCGGTTCCAACGAGCAGTACTTC. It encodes CASSLQRASGSNEQYF.

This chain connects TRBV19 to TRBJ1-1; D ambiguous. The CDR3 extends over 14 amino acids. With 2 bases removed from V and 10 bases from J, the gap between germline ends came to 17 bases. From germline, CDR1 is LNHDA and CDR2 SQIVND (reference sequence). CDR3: CASSIITEPGSAFF. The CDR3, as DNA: TGTGCCAGTAGTATAATAACAGAGCCTGGGTCAGCTTTCTTT. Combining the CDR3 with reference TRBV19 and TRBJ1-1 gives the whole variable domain DGGITQSPKYLFRKEGQNVTLSCEQNLNHDAMYWYRQDPGQGLRLIYYSQIVNDFQKGDIAEGYSVSREKKESFPLTVTSAQKNPTAFYLCASSIITEPGSAFFGQGTRLTVV.

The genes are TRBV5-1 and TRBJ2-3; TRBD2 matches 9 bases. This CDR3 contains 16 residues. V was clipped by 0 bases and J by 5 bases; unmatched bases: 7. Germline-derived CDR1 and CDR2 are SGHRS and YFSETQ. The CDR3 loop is CASSLEAGGSGDTQYF. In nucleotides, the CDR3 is TGCGCCAGCAGCTTGGAAGCGGGGGGCAGTGGAGATACGCAGTATTTT. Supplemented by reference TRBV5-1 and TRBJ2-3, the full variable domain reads KAGVTQTPRYLIKTRGQQVTLSCSPISGHRSVSWYQQTPGQGLQFLFEYFSETQRNKGNFPGRFSGRQFSNSRSEMNVSTLELGDSALYLCASSLEAGGSGDTQYFGPGTRLTVL.

The CDR3 spells CASSDSPMYNEQFF. The DNA for the CDR3 is TGTGCCAGCAGTGACTCCCCTATGTACAATGAGCAGTTCTTC. This chain links TRBV6-4 with TRBJ2-1; D gene unclear. The CDR3 spans 14 residues. Germline V lookup: CDR1 MRHNA, CDR2 SNTAGT. V lost 0 bases, J lost 4 bases, and 7 bases lay in between.

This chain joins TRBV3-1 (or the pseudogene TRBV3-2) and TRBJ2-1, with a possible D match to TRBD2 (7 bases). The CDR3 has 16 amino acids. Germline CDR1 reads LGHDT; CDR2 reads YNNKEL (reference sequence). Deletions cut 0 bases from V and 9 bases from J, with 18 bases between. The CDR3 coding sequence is TGTGCCAGCAGCCAAGATCGGGGGGCCTCCTCACTTGAGCAGTTCTTC. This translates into CASSQDRGASSLEQFF.

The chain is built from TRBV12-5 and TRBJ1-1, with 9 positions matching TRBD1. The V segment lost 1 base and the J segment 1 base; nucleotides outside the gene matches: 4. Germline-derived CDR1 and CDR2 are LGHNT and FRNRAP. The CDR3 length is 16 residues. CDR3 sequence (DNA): TGTGCTAGTGGTTTGGGACCGACAGGGGGGAACACTGAAGCTTTCTTT. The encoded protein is CASGLGPTGGNTEAFF.